The T cell receptor (beta chain) under discussion was sequenced for a study of shared clonotypes between healthy human individuals. It was 150 to 200 ng DNA, around 33,000 T cell genomes, that sorted-subset replicate PCRs used. The protocol was immunoSEQ multiplex PCR, while the TCRdb copy is restricted to in-frame clones and leaves out a portion. Here the sample spans about 1.5 million clones, around 97% being singletons. CDR1 and CDR2 from the germline V gene are MNHNY and SVGAGI (reference sequence). This CDR3 region has 13 residues. With 6 bases removed from V and 4 bases from J, the gap between germline ends came to 12 bases. Regarding the study as a whole: With a few donors compared, about 5.2% of naive CD4 clonotypes were shared. How much donors shared clonotypes was expected to be affected by sequencing depth.

Points on this clone: Its antigen is still unknown.

Sequencing was carried out using naive CD4+ T cells sorted from blood. The subset is: CD45RA+ positively selected. This TCR came from a man in his thirties or forties in good health. V is TRBV6-6 and J is TRBJ1-1, with D perhaps TRBD1 (5 bases). This CDR3 is CASRSGTSTEAFF. In DNA form, the CDR3 reads TGTGCCAGCAGATCTGGGACTTCCACTGAAGCTTTCTTT.